This T cell receptor (beta chain) was obtained from a study of human CD8 memory T cell subsets. Study-wide results and limits: Sequencing was confined to T cell receptor beta chains in the study. Estimation with Chao1 suggested higher diversity among stem-like memory T cells relative to precursor exhausted T cells. Only a minimal degree of mutual overlap characterized stem-like memory and precursor exhausted T cell repertoires. In contrast to effector memory cells, stem-like memory and precursor exhausted T cells had similarly high diversity.

A remark on this clonotype: The antigen is unknown.

Libraries of TCR beta chains were produced by 5' RACE (UMI-labeled). TCRdb re-called the 5' RACE reads and shows each CDR3 protein once, DNA omitted. Reported are around 10,000 distinct CDR3 sequences; the ten largest clones contain approximately 20%. The CDR3 has 13 residues. Germline V gives CDR1 SEHNR, CDR2 FQNEAQ (reference sequence). This sequence was found in a human donor in good health. The material sequenced was CD8+ T cells from PBMCs. The rearrangement uses TRBV7-9 and TRBJ2-1. The CDR3 reads CASSLEGWHEQFF.